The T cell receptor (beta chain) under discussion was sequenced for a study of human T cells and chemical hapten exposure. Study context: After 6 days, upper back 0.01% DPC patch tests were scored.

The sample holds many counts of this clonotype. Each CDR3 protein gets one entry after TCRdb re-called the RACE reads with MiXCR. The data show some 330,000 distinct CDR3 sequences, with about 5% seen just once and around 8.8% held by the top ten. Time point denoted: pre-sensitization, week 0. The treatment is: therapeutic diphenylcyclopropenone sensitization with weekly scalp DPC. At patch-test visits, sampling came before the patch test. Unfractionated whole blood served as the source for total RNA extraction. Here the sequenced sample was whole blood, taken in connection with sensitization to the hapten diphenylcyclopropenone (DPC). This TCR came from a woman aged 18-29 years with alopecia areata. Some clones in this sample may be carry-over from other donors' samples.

CDR3 nucleotide sequence: TGTGCCAGCAGTTTAGCTGGGACCAATCAGCCCCAGCATTTT. Translation: CASSLAGTNQPQHF. The chain couples TRBV12-3 or TRBV12-4 to TRBJ1-5, with D tentatively TRBD1 (5 bases). The V end was cut by 0 bases, the J end by 3 bases, with 6 bases between. This CDR3 contains 14 residues.